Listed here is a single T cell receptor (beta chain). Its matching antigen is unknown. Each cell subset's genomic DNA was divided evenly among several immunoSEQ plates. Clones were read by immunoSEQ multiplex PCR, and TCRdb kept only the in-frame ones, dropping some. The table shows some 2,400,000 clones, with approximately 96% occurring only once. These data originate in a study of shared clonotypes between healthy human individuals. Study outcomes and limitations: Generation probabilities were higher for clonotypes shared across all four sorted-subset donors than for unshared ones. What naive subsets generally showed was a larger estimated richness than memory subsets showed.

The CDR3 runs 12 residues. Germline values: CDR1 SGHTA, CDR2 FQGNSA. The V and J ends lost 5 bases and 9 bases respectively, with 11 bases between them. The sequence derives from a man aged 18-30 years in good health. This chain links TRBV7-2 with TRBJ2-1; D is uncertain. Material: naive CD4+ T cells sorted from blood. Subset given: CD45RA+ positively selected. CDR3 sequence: CASSTRSGEQFF. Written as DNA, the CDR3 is TGTGCCAGCAGCACGCGGAGTGGTGAGCAGTTCTTC. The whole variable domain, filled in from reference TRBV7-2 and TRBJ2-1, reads GAGVSQSPSNKVTEKGKDVELRCDPISGHTALYWYRQSLGQGLEFLIYFQGNSAPDKSGLPSDRFSAERTGGSVSTLTIQRTQQEDSAVYLCASSTRSGEQFFGPGTRLTVL.